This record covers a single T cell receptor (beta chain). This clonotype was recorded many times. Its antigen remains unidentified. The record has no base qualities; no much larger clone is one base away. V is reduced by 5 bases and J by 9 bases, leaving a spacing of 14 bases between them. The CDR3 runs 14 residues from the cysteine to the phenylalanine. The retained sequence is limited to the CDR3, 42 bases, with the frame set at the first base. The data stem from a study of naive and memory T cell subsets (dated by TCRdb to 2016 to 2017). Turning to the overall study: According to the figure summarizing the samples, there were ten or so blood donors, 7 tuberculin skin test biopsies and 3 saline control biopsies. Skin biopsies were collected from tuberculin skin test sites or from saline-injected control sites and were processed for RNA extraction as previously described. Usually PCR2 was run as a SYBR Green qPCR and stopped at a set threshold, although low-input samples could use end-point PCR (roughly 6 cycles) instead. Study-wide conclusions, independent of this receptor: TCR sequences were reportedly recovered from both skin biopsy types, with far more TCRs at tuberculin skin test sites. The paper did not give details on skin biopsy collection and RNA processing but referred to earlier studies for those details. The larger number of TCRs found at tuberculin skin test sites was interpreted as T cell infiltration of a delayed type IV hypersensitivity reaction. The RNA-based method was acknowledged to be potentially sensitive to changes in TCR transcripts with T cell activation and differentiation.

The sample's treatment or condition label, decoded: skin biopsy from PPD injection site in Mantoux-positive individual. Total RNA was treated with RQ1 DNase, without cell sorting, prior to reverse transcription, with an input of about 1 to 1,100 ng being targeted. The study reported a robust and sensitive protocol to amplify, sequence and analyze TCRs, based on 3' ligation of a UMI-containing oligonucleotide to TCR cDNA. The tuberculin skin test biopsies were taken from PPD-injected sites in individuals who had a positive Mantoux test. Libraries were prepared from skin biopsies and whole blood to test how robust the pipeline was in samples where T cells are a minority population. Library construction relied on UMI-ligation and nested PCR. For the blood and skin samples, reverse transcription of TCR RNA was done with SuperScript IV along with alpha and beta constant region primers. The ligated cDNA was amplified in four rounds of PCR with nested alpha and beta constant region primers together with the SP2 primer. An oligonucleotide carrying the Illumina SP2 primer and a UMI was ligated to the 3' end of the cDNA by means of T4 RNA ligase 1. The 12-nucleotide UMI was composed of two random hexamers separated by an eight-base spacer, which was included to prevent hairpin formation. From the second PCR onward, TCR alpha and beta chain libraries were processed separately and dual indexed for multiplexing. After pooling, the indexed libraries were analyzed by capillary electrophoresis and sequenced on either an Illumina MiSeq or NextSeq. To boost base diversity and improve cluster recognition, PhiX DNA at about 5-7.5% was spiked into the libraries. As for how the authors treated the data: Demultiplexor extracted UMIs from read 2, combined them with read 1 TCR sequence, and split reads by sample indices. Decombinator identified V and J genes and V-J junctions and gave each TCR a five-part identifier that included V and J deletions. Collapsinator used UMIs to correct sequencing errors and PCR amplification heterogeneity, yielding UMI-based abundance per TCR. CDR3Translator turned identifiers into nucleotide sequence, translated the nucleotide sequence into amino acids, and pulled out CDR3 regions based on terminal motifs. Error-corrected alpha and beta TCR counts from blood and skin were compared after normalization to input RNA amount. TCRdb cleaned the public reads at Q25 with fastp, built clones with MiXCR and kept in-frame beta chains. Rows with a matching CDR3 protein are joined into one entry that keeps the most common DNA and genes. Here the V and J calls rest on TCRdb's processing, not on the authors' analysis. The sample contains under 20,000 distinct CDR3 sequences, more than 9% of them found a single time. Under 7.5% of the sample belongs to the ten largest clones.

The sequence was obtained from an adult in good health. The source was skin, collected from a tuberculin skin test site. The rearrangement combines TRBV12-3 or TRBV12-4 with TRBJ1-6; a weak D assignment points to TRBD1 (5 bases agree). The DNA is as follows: TGTGCCAGCAGTGCCCGACTACAGGTTTCACCCCTCCACTTT. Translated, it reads CASSARLQVSPLHF.